The T cell receptor beta chain described here comes from a study of yellow fever vaccine responses in identical twins. Germline lookup yields CDR1 ENHRY and CDR2 SYGVKD. CDR3 length: 14 amino acids. V was clipped by 0 bases and J by 3 bases, with 8 bases between them. TCRdb recomputed calls from the RT-PCR reads with MiXCR, one row per CDR3 protein. The sample yields about 13,000 distinct CDR3 sequences, roughly four fifths seen once. This TCR was recovered from a woman aged 18 to 35 who received the yellow fever vaccine. This chain links TRBV10-3 with TRBJ1-2, with D unresolved. The sample in question was T cells from blood (PBMCs), unsorted or a sorted subset (not recorded which), obtained before or after yellow fever vaccination (not recorded which). This CDR3 is CAISESVRYYGYTF. In DNA form, the CDR3 reads TGTGCCATCAGTGAGTCGGTAAGGTACTATGGCTACACCTTC.